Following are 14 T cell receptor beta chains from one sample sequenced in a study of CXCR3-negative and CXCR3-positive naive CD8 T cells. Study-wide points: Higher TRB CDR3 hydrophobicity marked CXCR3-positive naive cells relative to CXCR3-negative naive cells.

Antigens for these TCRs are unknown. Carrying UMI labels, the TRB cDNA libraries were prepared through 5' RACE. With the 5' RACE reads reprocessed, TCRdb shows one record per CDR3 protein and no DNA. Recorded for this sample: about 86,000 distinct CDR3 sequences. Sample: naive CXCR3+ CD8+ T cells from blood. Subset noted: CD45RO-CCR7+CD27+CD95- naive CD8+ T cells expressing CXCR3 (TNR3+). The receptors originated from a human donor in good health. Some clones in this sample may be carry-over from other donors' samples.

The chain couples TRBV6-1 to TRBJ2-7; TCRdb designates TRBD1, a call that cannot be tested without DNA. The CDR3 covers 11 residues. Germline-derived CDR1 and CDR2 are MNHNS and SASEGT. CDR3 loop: CASSAGWEQYF.

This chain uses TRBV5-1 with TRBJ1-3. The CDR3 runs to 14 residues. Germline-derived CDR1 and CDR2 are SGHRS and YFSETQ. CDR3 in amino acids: CASSLEWSGNTIYF.

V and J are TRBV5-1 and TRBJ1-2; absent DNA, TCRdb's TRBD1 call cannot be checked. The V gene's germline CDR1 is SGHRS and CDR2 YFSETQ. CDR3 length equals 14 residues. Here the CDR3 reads CASSLDGRGDGYTF.

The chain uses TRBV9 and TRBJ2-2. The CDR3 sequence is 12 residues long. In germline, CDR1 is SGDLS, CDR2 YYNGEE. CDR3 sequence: CASSVASGELFF.

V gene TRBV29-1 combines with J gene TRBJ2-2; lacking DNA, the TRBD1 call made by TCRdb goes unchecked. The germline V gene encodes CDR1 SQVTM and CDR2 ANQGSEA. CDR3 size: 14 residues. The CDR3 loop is CSVETGSLGGELFF.

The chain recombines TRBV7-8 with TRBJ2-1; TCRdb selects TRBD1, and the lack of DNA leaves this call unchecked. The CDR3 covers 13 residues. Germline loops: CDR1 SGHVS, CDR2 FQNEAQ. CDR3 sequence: CASTQWGSYEQFF.

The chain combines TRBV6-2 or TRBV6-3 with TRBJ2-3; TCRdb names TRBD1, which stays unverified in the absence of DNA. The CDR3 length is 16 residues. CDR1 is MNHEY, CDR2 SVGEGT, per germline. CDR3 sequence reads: CASSLYPGPGTDAQYF.

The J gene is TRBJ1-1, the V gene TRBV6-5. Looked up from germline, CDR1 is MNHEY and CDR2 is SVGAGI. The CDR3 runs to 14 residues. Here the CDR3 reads CASSDRALNTEAFF.

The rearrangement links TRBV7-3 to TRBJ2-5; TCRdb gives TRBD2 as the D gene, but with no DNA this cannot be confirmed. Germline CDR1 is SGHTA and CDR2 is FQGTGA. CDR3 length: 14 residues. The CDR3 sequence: CASSLNGPQETQYF.

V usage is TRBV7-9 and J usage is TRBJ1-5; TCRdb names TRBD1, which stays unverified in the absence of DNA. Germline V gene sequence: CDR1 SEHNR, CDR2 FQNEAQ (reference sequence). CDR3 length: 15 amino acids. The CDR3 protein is CASSLDRQSNQPQHF.

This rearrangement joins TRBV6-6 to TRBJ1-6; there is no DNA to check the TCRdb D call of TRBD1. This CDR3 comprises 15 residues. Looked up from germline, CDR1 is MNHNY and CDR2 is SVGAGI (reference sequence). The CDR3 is CASSQPGTGNSPLHF.

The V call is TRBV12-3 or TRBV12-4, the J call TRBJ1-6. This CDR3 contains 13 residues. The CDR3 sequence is CASSSIGGGPLHF.

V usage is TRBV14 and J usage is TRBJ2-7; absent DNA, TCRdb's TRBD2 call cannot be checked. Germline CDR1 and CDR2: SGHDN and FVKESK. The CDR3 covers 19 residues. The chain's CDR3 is CASSQEISHALALTYEQYF.

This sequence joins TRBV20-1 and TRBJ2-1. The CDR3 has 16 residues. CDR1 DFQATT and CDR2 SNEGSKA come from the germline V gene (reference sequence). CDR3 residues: CSARDLAGSSYNEQFF.